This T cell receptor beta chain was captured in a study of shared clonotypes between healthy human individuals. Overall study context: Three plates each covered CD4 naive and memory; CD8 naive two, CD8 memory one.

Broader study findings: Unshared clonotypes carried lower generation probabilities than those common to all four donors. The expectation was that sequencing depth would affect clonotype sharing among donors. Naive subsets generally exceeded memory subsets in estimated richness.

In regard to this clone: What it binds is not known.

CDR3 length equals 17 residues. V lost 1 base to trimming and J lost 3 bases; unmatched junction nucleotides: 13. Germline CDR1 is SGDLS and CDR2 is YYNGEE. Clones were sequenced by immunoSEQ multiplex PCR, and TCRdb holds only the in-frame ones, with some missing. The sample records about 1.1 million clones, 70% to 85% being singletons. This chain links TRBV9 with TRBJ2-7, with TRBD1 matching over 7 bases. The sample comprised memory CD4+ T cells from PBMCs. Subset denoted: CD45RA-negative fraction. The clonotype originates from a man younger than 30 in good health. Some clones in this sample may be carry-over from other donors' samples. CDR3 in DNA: TGTGCCAGCAGCGTAAGGGATGGGAAGGGACAGTACTACGAGCAGTACTTC. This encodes CASSVRDGKGQYYEQYF.